This entry lists 30 T cell receptor beta chains sequenced from one sample in a study of blood T cell repertoires in COVID-19. Only in-frame clones appear in the TCRdb table, and some are missing; sequencing was by immunoSEQ multiplex PCR. The repertoire holds roughly 180,000 clones, 70% to 90% seen once, with roughly 2.9% in the top ten. Sequencing was carried out using peripheral blood. Source of these receptors: a young woman with active or convalescent COVID-19.

The V and J genes are TRBV20-1 and TRBJ2-3; D call uncertain. Germline V gene lookup returns CDR1 DFQATT and CDR2 SNEGSKA (reference sequence). The germline V and J ends were trimmed by 0 bases and 9 bases, with 7 bases remaining between them. The CDR3 spans 11 residues. The CDR3 here is CSAREAYTQYF. CDR3 bases: TGCAGTGCTAGAGAGGCATACACGCAGTATTTT.

V and J are TRBV5-1 and TRBJ2-5, with 7 positions matching TRBD2. The CDR3 sequence is 15 residues long. V shed 5 bases, J shed 0 bases, and the junction held 7 bases outside the gene matches. From germline, CDR1 is SGHRS and CDR2 YFSETQ. The CDR3 DNA follows: TGCGCCAGCAGATACGGGGGGTCAAACCAAGAGACCCAGTACTTC. The encoded protein is CASRYGGSNQETQYF.

The table lists this clone with a few counts. The genes are TRBV10-2 and TRBJ1-5; 8 nucleotides line up with TRBD1. V shed 5 bases and J 4 bases; nucleotides not matched to a gene: 7. The CDR3 contains 15 residues. Germline CDR1 is WSHSY and CDR2 is SAAADI. CDR3 residues: CASSRTGFGNQPQHF. The CDR3 nucleotides read TGCGCCAGCAGTCGGACAGGGTTTGGGAATCAGCCCCAGCATTTT.

The genes are TRBV3-1 (or the pseudogene TRBV3-2) and TRBJ2-2; 10 positions agree with TRBD2. The CDR3 loop spans 18 amino acids. The V segment lost 2 bases and the J segment 0 bases; nucleotides outside the gene matches: 6. From germline, CDR1 is LGHDT and CDR2 YNNKEL (reference sequence). The CDR3 loop is CASSQLGLASSNTGELFF. CDR3 nucleotide sequence: TGTGCCAGCAGCCAACTGGGACTAGCGTCATCGAACACCGGGGAGCTGTTTTTT.

V is TRBV18 and J is TRBJ1-4; weak D call: TRBD1 (6 bases). Germline V gene sequence: CDR1 KGHSH, CDR2 LQKENI. The CDR3 length is 16 residues. With 2 bases removed from V and 2 bases from J, the gap between germline ends came to 12 bases. CDR3 sequence (DNA): TGTGCCAGCTCACCAACACAGGGCGTTACTAATGAAAAACTGTTTTTT. Amino acid sequence: CASSPTQGVTNEKLFF.

The chain is built from TRBV7-9 and TRBJ2-7, with D unresolved. Trimming removed 5 bases at V and 4 bases at J, with 9 bases between. The V gene's germline CDR1 is SEHNR and CDR2 FQNEAQ (reference sequence). This CDR3 comprises 12 residues. Here the CDR3 reads CASSAQAYEQYF. CDR3 nucleotide sequence: TGTGCCAGCAGCGCACAAGCGTACGAGCAGTACTTC.

The chain employs TRBV5-1 and TRBJ2-3; TRBD1 matches 9 bases. This CDR3 is 15 amino acids long. After removal of 6 bases from V and 0 bases from J, the junction contained 5 bases not matched to a gene. Germline lookup yields CDR1 SGHRS and CDR2 YFSETQ. CDR3 DNA: TGCGCCAGCACAAAGGGGACAGGGAGCACAGATACGCAGTATTTT. Residues: CASTKGTGSTDTQYF. The complete variable domain, with remaining parts taken from reference TRBV5-1 and TRBJ2-3, reads KAGVTQTPRYLIKTRGQQVTLSCSPISGHRSVSWYQQTPGQGLQFLFEYFSETQRNKGNFPGRFSGRQFSNSRSEMNVSTLELGDSALYLCASTKGTGSTDTQYFGPGTRLTVL.

This rearrangement joins TRBV27 to TRBJ2-7, with a possible D match to TRBD1 (6 bases). The germline gives CDR1 MNHEY, CDR2 SMNVEV (reference sequence). This CDR3 is 13 amino acids long. The V gene lost 3 bases and the J gene lost 12 bases, with 18 bases spanning the gap. The CDR3 sequence is CASSLRGTAERYF. CDR3 nucleotides: TGTGCCAGCAGTTTGAGGGGGACCGCCGAGAGGTACTTC.

This clone showed up just once. V is TRBV5-5 and J is TRBJ2-3; no reliable D call. V gave up 0 bases and J gave up 4 bases, with 12 bases separating them. The CDR3 is 15 amino acids. CDR1 is SGHKS and CDR2 is YYEKEE in the germline V gene (reference sequence). The CDR3 here is CASSLGDTYADTQYF. CDR3 in DNA: TGTGCCAGCAGCTTGGGAGACACGTATGCAGATACGCAGTATTTT.

There are a few counts of this clone. J is TRBJ1-5 and V is TRBV30; D is perhaps TRBD1 (5 bases). Germline V lookup: CDR1 GTSNPN, CDR2 SVGIG (reference sequence). This CDR3 region has 13 residues. V was cut by 0 bases and J by 6 bases, with 9 bases left in between. CDR3 protein: CAWSVRGGQPQHF. The CDR3 region has the DNA TGTGCCTGGAGTGTAAGGGGCGGTCAGCCCCAGCATTTT.

The rearrangement joins TRBV11-2 to TRBJ2-7; a possible D gene is TRBD1 (5 bases). V was cut by 5 bases and J by 5 bases, with 19 bases left in between. The CDR3 loop spans 15 amino acids. Looked up from germline, CDR1 is SGHAT and CDR2 is FQNNGV. CDR3 region: CASSPWSQGFNEQYF. The CDR3 DNA is TGTGCCAGCAGCCCCTGGAGCCAGGGATTCAACGAGCAGTACTTC.

The gene calls are TRBV28 and TRBJ2-7; D gene uncertain. The CDR3 sequence is 15 residues long. Deletions cut 2 bases from V and 4 bases from J, with 15 bases between. CDR1 and CDR2 (germline): MDHEN, SYDVKM. Here the CDR3 reads CASSLSPTRRYEQYF. The CDR3 region has the DNA TGTGCCAGCAGTTTAAGCCCGACACGGCGTTACGAGCAGTACTTC.

This rearrangement joins TRBV28 to TRBJ2-1; 9 nucleotides agree with TRBD1. CDR1 and CDR2 (germline): MDHEN, SYDVKM. Trimming at V came to 7 bases and at J to 6 bases, leaving 10 bases not matched to a gene. This CDR3 region has 15 residues. Written as DNA, the CDR3 is TGTGCCAGCACCGTTGGACAGGGGAGAGTCAATGAGCAGTTCTTC. This gives the protein CASTVGQGRVNEQFF.

The chain joins TRBV11-1 to TRBJ2-1; tentative D call: TRBD2 (6 bases). The CDR3 has 16 amino acids. Germline V gene lookup returns CDR1 SGHAT and CDR2 FQDESV (reference sequence). V was shortened by 2 bases and J by 0 bases, with 11 bases between the two germline ends. This CDR3 reads CASSLPAGISYNEQFF. CDR3 nucleotide sequence: TGTGCCAGCAGCTTACCAGCGGGTATCTCCTACAATGAGCAGTTCTTC. Using reference TRBV11-1 and TRBJ2-1 for the parts outside the CDR3, the full variable domain is EAEVAQSPRYKITEKSQAVAFWCDPISGHATLYWYRQILGQGPELLVQFQDESVVDDSQLPKDRFSAERLKGVDSTLKIQPAELGDSAMYLCASSLPAGISYNEQFFGPGTRLTVL.

This chain joins TRBV3-1 (or the pseudogene TRBV3-2) and TRBJ2-3, with 7 positions matching TRBD2. The CDR3 length is 16 residues. J was trimmed by 2 bases and V by 0 bases; bases with no gene match: 5. CDR1 is LGHDT and CDR2 is YNNKEL in the germline V gene (reference sequence). CDR3 region: CASSQEPGGYTDTQYF. The CDR3 coding sequence is TGTGCCAGCAGCCAAGAACCGGGAGGCTACACAGATACGCAGTATTTT.

The rearrangement links TRBV5-1 to TRBJ1-2, with TRBD1 identical over 7 bases. CDR1 SGHRS and CDR2 YFSETQ come from the germline V gene. This CDR3 region has 13 residues. The junction had 8 bases not matched to a gene; V was cut back by 4 bases and J by 8 bases. The CDR3: CASSPQTGRGYTF. The CDR3 DNA is TGCGCCAGCAGCCCCCAGACAGGGCGCGGCTACACCTTC. Together with reference TRBV5-1 and TRBJ1-2, the CDR3 gives the full variable domain: KAGVTQTPRYLIKTRGQQVTLSCSPISGHRSVSWYQQTPGQGLQFLFEYFSETQRNKGNFPGRFSGRQFSNSRSEMNVSTLELGDSALYLCASSPQTGRGYTFGSGTRLTVV.

The V call is TRBV5-8, the J call TRBJ1-4, with D unclear. The CDR3 totals 15 residues. V was pared by 3 bases and J by 8 bases, with 17 bases between. Looked up from germline, CDR1 is SGHTS and CDR2 is YDEGEE. For the CDR3, the DNA is TGTGCCAGCAGCTCCCAGGTTGCGAGAGGGGAAAAACTGTTTTTT. Its translation: CASSSQVARGEKLFF. The variable domain in full, with the rest retrieved from reference TRBV5-8 and TRBJ1-4, is EAGVTQSPTHLIKTRGQQATLRCSPISGHTSVYWYQQALGLGLQFLLWYDEGEERNRGNFPPRFSGRQFPNYSSELNVNALELEDSALYLCASSSQVARGEKLFFGSGTQLSVL.

The chain links TRBV4-1 to TRBJ2-5; TRBD2 matches 11 bases. The germline gives CDR1 MGHRA, CDR2 YSYEKL. The CDR3 consists of 16 residues. The V gene end was trimmed by 6 bases and the J gene end by 3 bases; junction bases not matched to a gene: 9. CDR3 coding DNA: TGCGCCAGCAGACATAGCGGGAGGGCTTCAAAAGAGACCCAGTACTTC. It is translated as CASRHSGRASKETQYF.

The V gene is TRBV28, the J gene TRBJ1-1, with D tentatively TRBD1 (5 bases). Germline V gene lookup returns CDR1 MDHEN and CDR2 SYDVKM. This CDR3 is built from 14 residues. Trimming took off 6 bases at V and 8 bases at J, with 19 bases between the two ends. The CDR3 sequence is CASSPPTGLGEAFF. CDR3 coding DNA: TGTGCCAGCAGCCCCCCCACAGGTCTTGGGGAAGCTTTCTTT.

The V call is TRBV14, the J call TRBJ1-4; 9 bases agree with TRBD1. The CDR3 has 14 amino acids. Germline assignment: CDR1 SGHDN and CDR2 FVKESK. Unmatched junction bases numbered 2, after V lost 1 base and J lost 8 bases. The DNA for the CDR3 is TGTGCCAGCAGCCAAGGCGGGACAGGGGAAAAACTGTTTTTT. Amino acid sequence: CASSQGGTGEKLFF. The full variable domain, its missing parts supplied by reference TRBV14 and TRBJ1-4, is EAGVTQFPSHSVIEKGQTVTLRCDPISGHDNLYWYRRVMGKEIKFLLHFVKESKQDESGMPNNRFLAERTGGTYSTLKVQPAELEDSGVYFCASSQGGTGEKLFFGSGTQLSVL.

This clone was counted only a few times. This same CDR3 is encoded by further DNA sequences in the sample. The chain carries TRBV6-5 and TRBJ1-5; tentative D call: TRBD1 (6 bases). Germline V gives CDR1 MNHEY, CDR2 SVGAGI. Trimming shortened V by 0 bases and J by 4 bases, and 10 bases separated the two germline ends. The CDR3 covers 15 residues. The CDR3 loop reads CASSYSITGNQPQHF. Here the CDR3 DNA reads TGTGCCAGCAGTTACTCCATTACAGGGAATCAGCCCCAGCATTTT.

This rearrangement joins TRBV19 to TRBJ1-5; possibly TRBD1 for D (6 bases). The CDR3 runs 15 residues. Trimming removed 7 bases from V and 1 base from J, with 14 bases in between. Germline V gene sequence: CDR1 LNHDA, CDR2 SQIVND (reference sequence). Here the CDR3 DNA reads TGTGCCAGTACTGAGGGGGTACGGAGCAATCAGCCCCAGCATTTT. As protein: CASTEGVRSNQPQHF.

The J gene is TRBJ1-4, the V gene TRBV29-1, with D possibly TRBD1 on 5 matching bases. CDR3 length: 15 amino acids. Trimming left V 0 bases short and J 6 bases short, with 14 bases between. In germline, CDR1 is SQVTM, CDR2 ANQGSEA. This CDR3 reads CSVEDPGGGYEKLFF. DNA for the CDR3: TGCAGCGTTGAAGACCCCGGGGGGGGTTATGAAAAACTGTTTTTT.

The chain couples TRBV19 to TRBJ2-1; possible D gene TRBD1, 5 bases. Between the trimmed V and J ends, which lost 1 base and 1 base, there was a span of 5 bases. This CDR3 is 14 amino acids long. Per the germline V gene, CDR1 is LNHDA and CDR2 is SQIVND (reference sequence). CDR3 amino acids: CASSIGQSYNEQFF. CDR3 nucleotide sequence: TGTGCCAGTAGTATAGGACAGTCCTACAATGAGCAGTTCTTC.

The chain has TRBV3-1 (or the pseudogene TRBV3-2) and TRBJ1-2; 8 nucleotides match TRBD1. V gave up 1 base and J gave up 5 bases; unmatched junction bases: 9. The CDR3 runs 16 residues. Germline V CDR1 and CDR2: LGHDT, YNNKEL (reference sequence). CDR3 bases: TGTGCCAGCAGCCAAGTATCTCAGGGGGCTGGATATGGCTACACCTTC. This sequence encodes CASSQVSQGAGYGYTF.

The gene calls are TRBV10-3 and TRBJ2-7; TRBD1 is a possible D gene (6 bases). Per the germline V gene, CDR1 is ENHRY and CDR2 is SYGVKD. Trimming cost V 2 bases and J 5 bases, with 7 bases left between them. The CDR3 has 12 amino acids. The CDR3 bases are TGTGCCATCAGTGAGAAGGGGGACGAGCAGTACTTC. Amino acid sequence: CAISEKGDEQYF.

The chain couples TRBV6-5 to TRBJ2-4; a possible D gene is TRBD1 (5 bases). The germline V gene encodes CDR1 MNHEY and CDR2 SVGAGI. Trimming removed 1 base from V and 4 bases from J, with 14 bases in between. The CDR3 has 16 amino acids. This CDR3 reads CASSYFPRVGKNIQYF. CDR3 nucleotide sequence: TGTGCCAGCAGTTACTTCCCCAGGGTTGGAAAAAACATTCAGTACTTC.

This chain connects TRBV5-4 to TRBJ2-1; 8 nucleotides agree with TRBD2. Trimming cost V 0 bases and J 14 bases; bases outside gene matches: 7. CDR3 size: 13 residues. The V gene's germline CDR1 is SGHNT and CDR2 YYREEE (reference sequence). CDR3 nucleotides: TGTGCCAGCAGCTTGGAAGTAGCGGGGACGGAGTTCTTC. It is translated as CASSLEVAGTEFF.

The chain carries TRBV13 and TRBJ2-3; 9 bases fit TRBD1. CDR3 length equals 15 residues. Germline-derived CDR1 and CDR2 are PRHDT and FYEKMQ (reference sequence). With 5 bases clipped from V and 3 bases from J, the junction kept 6 bases outside the gene matches. In nucleotides, the CDR3 is TGTGCCAGCAGCGCCCGACAGGGGGGGACAGATACGCAGTATTTT. Its translation is CASSARQGGTDTQYF.

The chain has TRBV2 and TRBJ2-7, with D perhaps TRBD2 (5 bases). The germline V and J ends were trimmed by 5 bases and 6 bases, with 14 bases remaining between them. This CDR3 spans 13 amino acids. Germline CDR1 and CDR2: SNHLY and FYNNEI. The CDR3 spells CASSRDVGGEQYF. The CDR3 DNA is TGTGCCAGCAGTCGGGATGTCGGAGGCGAGCAGTACTTC.